This record covers a single T cell receptor beta chain. V lost 5 bases, J lost 5 bases, and 9 bases stayed unmatched. The CDR3 totals 14 residues. Germline assignment: CDR1 LNHDA and CDR2 SQIVND (reference sequence). Cohort assignment relied on participant-reported clinical history. As handled by the study authors: By means of reference gene primer amplification, nucleated cell counts were estimated. Repertoires were generated with immunoSEQ multiplex PCR, while TCRdb's copy carries only in-frame clones and drops some. That table is the source of V, J and clone size, and D and trimming were worked out from the DNA. Found here are around 190,000 clones, about 91% of them singletons; the top ten hold approximately 10%. The data originate from a study of blood T cell repertoires in COVID-19. Study-level background: The study drew acute and convalescent COVID-19 samples from the United States, Italy and Spain.

The chain joins TRBV19 to TRBJ2-7; TRBD2 agrees at 7 bases. The specimen sequenced was PBMCs or T cells enriched from blood (not recorded which). This clonotype originated in a man aged 18 to 35 with acute COVID-19. The CDR3, as DNA: TGTGCCAGTAGTTTCGGTCTAGCGGCTGACGAGCAGTACTTC. This gives the protein CASSFGLAADEQYF.